This T cell receptor beta chain was sequenced for a study of cytomegalovirus exposure and HLA in healthy donors. Deletions cut 7 bases from V and 9 bases from J, with 22 bases between. This CDR3 spans 15 amino acids. The V gene's germline CDR1 is SEHNR and CDR2 FQNEAQ (reference sequence). Both 60 Vbeta primers and 13 Jbeta primers went into the PCR. Clones were read by immunoSEQ multiplex PCR, and TCRdb kept only the in-frame ones, dropping some. The sample has 200,000 to 250,000 clones, over 65% seen once. Broader study findings: The only immune exposure information that was available was CMV serostatus. Most TCR sequences proved rare, with some public TCRs found in many donors.

Healthy bone marrow donors made up the cohort. To note about this clone: Its antigen is currently unknown.

The rearrangement joins TRBV7-9 to TRBJ2-1; D is uncertain. Sequenced: PBMCs. The sequence was obtained from a man aged 18 to 29 in good health and CMV-seronegative. The CDR3 region is CASTPSPTEFGEQFF. The CDR3 nucleotides read TGTGCCAGCACCCCATCCCCCACAGAATTCGGTGAGCAGTTCTTC.